This record concerns one T cell receptor (beta chain) sequence. The antigen is not known. The CDR3 loop spans 15 amino acids. V lost 7 bases and J 3 bases, leaving 15 bases between the germline ends. This sample is drawn from a study of blood T cells in healthy people across ages. Study-wide findings and caveats: A greater number of naive CD4+ cells and higher diversity distinguished long-lived donors from aged donors.

Using a J-beta primer mix together with a sample-barcoded 5' primer, a second PCR was run for about 6 to 12 cycles. TCRdb recomputed calls from the 5' RACE reads with MiXCR, one row per CDR3 protein. The sample holds 600,000 to 1,000,000 distinct CDR3 sequences, 55% to 75% seen once. The chain carries TRBV12-3 or TRBV12-4 and TRBJ2-2; the D gene is possibly TRBD2 (6 bases). The material sequenced was blood. The origin of this receptor is a man younger than 40 in good health. In DNA form, the CDR3 reads TGTGCCAGCACCACCGGGGAGGCCCACACCGGGGAGCTGTTTTTT. It yields the protein CASTTGEAHTGELFF.